Listed below are T cell receptor beta chains from one sample, sequenced in a study of shared clonotypes between healthy human individuals. Sequenced by immunoSEQ multiplex PCR; TCRdb stores in-frame clones only, minus some. The table records a few million clones, approximately 90% of them present only once. The sequenced sample consisted of naive CD4+ T cells sorted from blood. These receptors all stem from a man in his late teens or twenties in good health. The CDR3 runs from the conserved cysteine through the conserved F or W. A D gene is named only where the DNA matches it firmly. Size tells how often a clone was seen (once, few, many) or the class of an expanded clone, and some rows leave it out.

abundance	d_gene	v_gene	j_gene	CDR3nt	CDR3aa
.	.	TRBV19	TRBJ2-7	TGTGCCAGTAGTATCTCAGGTCTAGGACTTTACGAGCAGTACTTC	CASSISGLGLYEQYF
once	TRBD2	TRBV2	TRBJ2-7	TGTGCCAGCAGTTTCGCGGGAGGGCGGTACGAGCAGTACTTC	CASSFAGGRYEQYF
.	TRBD1	TRBV5-1	TRBJ2-7	TGCGCCAGCAGGCCTCGGACAGGGGGTGTCTACGAGCAGTACTTC	CASRPRTGGVYEQYF
.	.	TRBV9	TRBJ1-1	TGTGCCAGCAGCGTATTGGGGTCCGCGGGCACTGAAGCTTTCTTT	CASSVLGSAGTEAFF
.	.	TRBV6-5	TRBJ1-4	TGTGCCAGCAAAGTAGGGACTAATGAAAAACTGTTTTTT	CASKVGTNEKLFF
.	.	TRBV2	TRBJ2-1	TGTGCCATTCTTGGGTTCCGAGGGGAGCAGTTCTTC	CAILGFRGEQFF
once	.	TRBV10-3	TRBJ2-2	TGTGCCATCAGTTGGGGCCCCGGGGAGCTGTTTTTT	CAISWGPGELFF
.	.	TRBV6-5	TRBJ2-3	TGTGCCACCTCGCGGCTAGATACGCAGTATTTT	CATSRLDTQYF
.	.	TRBV18	TRBJ1-3	TGTGCCAGCTCACCGGTTCTGATCAGCTCTGGAAACACCATATATTTT	CASSPVLISSGNTIYF
.	.	TRBV30	TRBJ2-1	TGTGCCTGGACAGGGTACTCCTACAATGAGCAGTTCTTC	CAWTGYSYNEQFF
.	.	TRBV6-5	TRBJ2-7	TGTGCCAGCAGACAGGGTGCCGAGCAGTACTTC	CASRQGAEQYF
.	.	TRBV5-1	TRBJ2-1	TGCGCCAGCAGACCGGGACTGAGCTCCTACAATGAGCAGTTCTTC	CASRPGLSSYNEQFF
once	.	TRBV28	TRBJ1-6	TGTGCCAGCAGTTCCTCCGGGGCCGACGGGTTGTCCCTCCACTTT	CASSSSGADGLSLHF
once	.	TRBV7-8	TRBJ2-5	TGTGCCAGCAGCTCAGGAGTGCAGACCCAGTACTTC	CASSSGVQTQYF
.	.	TRBV11-2	TRBJ1-1	TGTGCCAGCAGCTCCCAGGGTGCCGGGAACACTGAAGCTTTCTTT	CASSSQGAGNTEAFF
.	.	TRBV11-2	TRBJ1-3	TGTGCCAGCAGCTTAGAAGGAAACACCATATATTTT	CASSLEGNTIYF
.	.	TRBV18	TRBJ1-2	TGTGCCAGCTCGGACGGGCCTTATCGATCCAACTATGGCTACACCTTC	CASSDGPYRSNYGYTF
.	.	TRBV18	TRBJ2-3	TGTGCCAGCTCCCCCGGGCCAGATACGCAGTATTTT	CASSPGPDTQYF
.	TRBD2	TRBV25-1	TRBJ2-5	TGTGCCAGCAGTGAATTGGGGAGGGAAGAGACCCAGTACTTC	CASSELGREETQYF
.	.	TRBV5-5	TRBJ1-5	TGTGCCAGCAGCTTGGCACCCGGAGGTCAGCCCCAGCATTTT	CASSLAPGGQPQHF
.	TRBD1	TRBV29-1	TRBJ2-3	TGCAGCGTTGTAAACAGGGGGCACACAGATACGCAGTATTTT	CSVVNRGHTDTQYF
.	.	TRBV2	TRBJ1-3	TGTGCCAGCGGTGACAAAACTCCTTTGGGAAACACCATATATTTT	CASGDKTPLGNTIYF
.	TRBD1	TRBV2	TRBJ2-7	TGTGCCAGCAGGCCGGGACAGGGGAGGCACGAGCAGTACTTC	CASRPGQGRHEQYF
.	.	TRBV2	TRBJ2-6	TGTGCCAGCTCGGGGACAACTAGCTCTGGGGCCAACGTCCTGACTTTC	CASSGTTSSGANVLTF
few	.	TRBV20-1	TRBJ1-1	TGCAGTGCTAGAGCACCTGAAGAAGCTTTCTTT	CSARAPEEAFF
.	.	TRBV27	TRBJ1-5	TGTGCCAGCAGTTTACGGCAGGGCAATCAGCCCCAGCATTTT	CASSLRQGNQPQHF